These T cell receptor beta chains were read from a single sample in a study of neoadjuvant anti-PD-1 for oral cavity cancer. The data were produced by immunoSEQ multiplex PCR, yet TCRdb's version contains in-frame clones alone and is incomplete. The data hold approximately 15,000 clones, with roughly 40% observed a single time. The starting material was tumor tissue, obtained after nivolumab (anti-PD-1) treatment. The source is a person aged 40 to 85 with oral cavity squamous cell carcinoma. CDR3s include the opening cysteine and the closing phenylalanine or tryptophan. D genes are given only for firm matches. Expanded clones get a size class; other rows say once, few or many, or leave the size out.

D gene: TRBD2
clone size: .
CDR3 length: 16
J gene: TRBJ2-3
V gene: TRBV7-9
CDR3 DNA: TGTGCCAGCAGCTTAGTGCTAGCGGGGAACACAGATACGCAGTATTTT
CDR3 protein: CASSLVLAGNTDTQYF

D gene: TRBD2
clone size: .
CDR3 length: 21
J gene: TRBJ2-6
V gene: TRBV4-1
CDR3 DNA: TGCGCCAGCAGCCCTCGGTGGAGTGGGAGGGGCATTTTCTCTGGGGCCAACGTCCTGACTTTC
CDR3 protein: CASSPRWSGRGIFSGANVLTF

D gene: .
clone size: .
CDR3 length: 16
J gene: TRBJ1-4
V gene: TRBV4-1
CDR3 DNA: TGCGCCAGCAGCCAAGGTTCGGGTCAAACTAATGAAAAACTGTTTTTT
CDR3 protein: CASSQGSGQTNEKLFF

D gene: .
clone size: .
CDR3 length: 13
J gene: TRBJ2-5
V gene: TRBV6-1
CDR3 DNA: TGTGCCAGCAGTGAAGGAGTCCGAGAGACCCAGTACTTC
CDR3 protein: CASSEGVRETQYF

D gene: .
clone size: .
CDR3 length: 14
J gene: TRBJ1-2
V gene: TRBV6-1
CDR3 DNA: TGTGCCAGCAGCTTGAGGCAGGGAGTCTATGGCTACACCTTC
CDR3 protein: CASSLRQGVYGYTF

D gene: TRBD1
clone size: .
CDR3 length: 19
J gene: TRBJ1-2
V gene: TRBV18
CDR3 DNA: TGTGCCAGCTCACCCTACACTCAACCATCACAGGGGGAGGACTATGGCTACACCTTC
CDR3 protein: CASSPYTQPSQGEDYGYTF

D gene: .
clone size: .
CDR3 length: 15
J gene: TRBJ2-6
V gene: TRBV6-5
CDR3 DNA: TGTGCCAGCAGTTACTCTGGGGACGGGGCCAACGTCCTGACTTTC
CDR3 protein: CASSYSGDGANVLTF

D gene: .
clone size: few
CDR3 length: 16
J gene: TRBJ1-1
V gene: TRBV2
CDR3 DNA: TGTGCCAGCAGTGACAGGGGAAGCTCCCTGAACACTGAAGCTTTCTTT
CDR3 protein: CASSDRGSSLNTEAFF

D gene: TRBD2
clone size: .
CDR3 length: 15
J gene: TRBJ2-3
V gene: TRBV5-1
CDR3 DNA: TGCGCCAGCCGAACGGCTAGCGGGGACTCAGATACGCAGTATTTT
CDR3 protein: CASRTASGDSDTQYF

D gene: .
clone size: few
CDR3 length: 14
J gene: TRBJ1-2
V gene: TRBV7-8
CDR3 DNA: TGTGCCAGCAGCCCGACTCCAGGTGGCTATGGCTACACCTTC
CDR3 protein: CASSPTPGGYGYTF

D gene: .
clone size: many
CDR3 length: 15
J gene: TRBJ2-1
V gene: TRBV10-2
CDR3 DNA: TGCGCCAGCAGTGAGTCGAAGGGCAGGGTCCAGGGGCAGTTCTTC
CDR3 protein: CASSESKGRVQGQFF

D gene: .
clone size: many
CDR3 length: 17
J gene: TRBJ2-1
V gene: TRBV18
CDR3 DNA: TGTGCCAGCTCACCACCGAGGGGGAGCGGGGTCCGAGGTGAGCAGTTCTTC
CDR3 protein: CASSPPRGSGVRGEQFF

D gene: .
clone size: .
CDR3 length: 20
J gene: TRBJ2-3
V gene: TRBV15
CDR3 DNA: TGTGCCACCAGCAGAGATAGGGGACAAGGCGGATCTGCCTTAGAAGATACGCAGTATTTT
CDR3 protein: CATSRDRGQGGSALEDTQYF

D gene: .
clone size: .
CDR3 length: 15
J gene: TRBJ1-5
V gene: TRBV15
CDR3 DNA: TGTGCCACCAGCAGAGGCACTGAGGGGAGTCAGCCCCAGCATTTT
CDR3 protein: CATSRGTEGSQPQHF

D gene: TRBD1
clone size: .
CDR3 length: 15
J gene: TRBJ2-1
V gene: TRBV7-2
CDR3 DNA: TGTGCCAGCAGCTCAGGGACAGGGGCGAACAATGAGCAGTTCTTC
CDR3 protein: CASSSGTGANNEQFF

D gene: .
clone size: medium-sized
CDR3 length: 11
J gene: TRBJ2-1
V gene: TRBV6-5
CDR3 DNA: TGTGCCAGCAGTTACGGCGGGGAGGAGTTCTTC
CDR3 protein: CASSYGGEEFF

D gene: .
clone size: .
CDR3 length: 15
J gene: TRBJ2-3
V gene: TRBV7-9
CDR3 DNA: TGTGCCAGCAGCTTAGCTGTAGGGGAAACAGATACGCAGTATTTT
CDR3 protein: CASSLAVGETDTQYF

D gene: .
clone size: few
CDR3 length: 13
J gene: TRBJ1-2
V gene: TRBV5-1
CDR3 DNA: TGCGCCAGCAGCTTGGACGGGAACTATGGCTACACCTTC
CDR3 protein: CASSLDGNYGYTF

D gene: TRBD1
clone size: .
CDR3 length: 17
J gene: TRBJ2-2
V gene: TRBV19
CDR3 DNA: TGTGCCAGTAGTATAGGCGCCGGGACAGCCCTAACCGGGGAGCTGTTTTTT
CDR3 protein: CASSIGAGTALTGELFF

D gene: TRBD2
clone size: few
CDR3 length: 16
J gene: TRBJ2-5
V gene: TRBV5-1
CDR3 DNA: TGCGCCAGCAGCCCGGCGGTGGTAGCGGGGGTGGAGACCCAGTACTTC
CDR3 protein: CASSPAVVAGVETQYF

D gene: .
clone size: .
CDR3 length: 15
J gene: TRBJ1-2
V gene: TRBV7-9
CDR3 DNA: TGTGCCAGCAGCTTACGGGTCGGGGCGGATAATGGCTACACCTTC
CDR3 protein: CASSLRVGADNGYTF

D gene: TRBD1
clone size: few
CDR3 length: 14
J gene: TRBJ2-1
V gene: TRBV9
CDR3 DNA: TGTGCCAGCAGCGTAGTGGGGACAGAGAATGAGCAGTTCTTC
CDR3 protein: CASSVVGTENEQFF

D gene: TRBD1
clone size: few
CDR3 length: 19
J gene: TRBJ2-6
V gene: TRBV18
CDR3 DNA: TGTGCCAGCTCACCTTCTTTGGGACAGGGGGCATCTGGGGCCAACGTCCTGACTTTC
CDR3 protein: CASSPSLGQGASGANVLTF

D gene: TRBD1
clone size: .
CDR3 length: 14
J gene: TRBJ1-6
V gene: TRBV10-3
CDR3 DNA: TGTGCCATCAGTGCACAGGGGCAGGGATCACCCCTCCACTTT
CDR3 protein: CAISAQGQGSPLHF

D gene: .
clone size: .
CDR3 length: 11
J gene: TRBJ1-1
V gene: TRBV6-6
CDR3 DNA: TGTGCCAGCAGTTACGGTGCTGAAGCTTTCTTT
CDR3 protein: CASSYGAEAFF

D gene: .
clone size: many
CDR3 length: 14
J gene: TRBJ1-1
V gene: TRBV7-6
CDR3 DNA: TGTGCCAGCAGCCACCCTTTGGTGAACACTGAAGCTTTCTTT
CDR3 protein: CASSHPLVNTEAFF

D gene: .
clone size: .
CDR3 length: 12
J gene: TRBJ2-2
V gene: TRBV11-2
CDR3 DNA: TGTGCCAGCAGCTTAGAATCTGTAAGGATGTTTTTT
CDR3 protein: CASSLESVRMFF

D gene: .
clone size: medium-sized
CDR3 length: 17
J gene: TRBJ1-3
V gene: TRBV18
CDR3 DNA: TGTGCCAGCTCACCCTTCGACAGCCCCAGCTCTGGAAACACCATATATTTT
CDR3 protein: CASSPFDSPSSGNTIYF

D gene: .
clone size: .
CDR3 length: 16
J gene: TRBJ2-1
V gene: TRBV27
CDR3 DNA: TGTGCCAGCAGTTTAACGGGCGGGCGCTCCTACAATGAGCAGTTCTTC
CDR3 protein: CASSLTGGRSYNEQFF

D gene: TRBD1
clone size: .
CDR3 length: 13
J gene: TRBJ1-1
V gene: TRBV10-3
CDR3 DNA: TGTGCCATCAGCCGGACAGGGAACACTGAAGCTTTCTTT
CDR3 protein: CAISRTGNTEAFF

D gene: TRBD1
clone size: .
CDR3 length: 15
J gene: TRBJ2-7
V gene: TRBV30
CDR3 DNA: TGTGCCTGGAGTCCGGGACAGGGGGTCCCCTACGAGCAGTACTTC
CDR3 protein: CAWSPGQGVPYEQYF

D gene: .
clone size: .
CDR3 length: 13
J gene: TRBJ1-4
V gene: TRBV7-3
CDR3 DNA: TGTGCCAGCAGCATCGGGTCGGGTGAAAAACTGTTTTTT
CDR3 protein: CASSIGSGEKLFF

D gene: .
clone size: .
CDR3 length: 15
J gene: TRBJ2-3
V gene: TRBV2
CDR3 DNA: TGTGCCAGCAGTGATCAGGGGATAGCCACAGATACGCAGTATTTT
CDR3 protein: CASSDQGIATDTQYF

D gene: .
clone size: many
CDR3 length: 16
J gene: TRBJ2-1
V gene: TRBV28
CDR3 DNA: TGTGCCAGCAGCCGTTCGGGGCAGGGCCACGGGAATGAGCAGTTCTTC
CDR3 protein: CASSRSGQGHGNEQFF

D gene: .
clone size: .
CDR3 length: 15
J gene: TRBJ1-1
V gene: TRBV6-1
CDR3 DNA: TGTGCCAGCAGTGAACTGGGTAGATGGAACACTGAAGCTTTCTTT
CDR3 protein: CASSELGRWNTEAFF

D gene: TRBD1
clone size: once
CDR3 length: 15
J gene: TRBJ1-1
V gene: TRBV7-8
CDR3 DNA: TGTGCCAGCAGCGTTGCCTCACAGGGGTACACTGAAGCTTTCTTT
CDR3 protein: CASSVASQGYTEAFF

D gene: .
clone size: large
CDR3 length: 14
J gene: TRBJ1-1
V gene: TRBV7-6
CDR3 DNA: TGTGCCAGCAGCTTCAGTGACACAACCACTGAAGCTTTCTTT
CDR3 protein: CASSFSDTTTEAFF

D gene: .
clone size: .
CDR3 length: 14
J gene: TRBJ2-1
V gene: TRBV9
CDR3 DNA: TGTGCCAGCAGCGTCTCCGCTTACCCGGATGAGCAGTTCTTC
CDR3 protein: CASSVSAYPDEQFF

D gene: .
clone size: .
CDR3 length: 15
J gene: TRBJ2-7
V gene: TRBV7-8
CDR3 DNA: TGTGCCAGCAGCTTAGGCAGGGCACCCACCTACGAGCAGTACTTC
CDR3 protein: CASSLGRAPTYEQYF

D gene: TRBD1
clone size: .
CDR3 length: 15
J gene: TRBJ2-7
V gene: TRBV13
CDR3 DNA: TGTGCCAGCAGCTTCACAGGGGAAGGATCCTACGAGCAGTACTTC
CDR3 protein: CASSFTGEGSYEQYF

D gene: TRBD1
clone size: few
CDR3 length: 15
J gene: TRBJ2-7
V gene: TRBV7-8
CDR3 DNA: TGTGCCAGCAGCTCGTCGACAGGGGGCCTCTACGAGCAGTACTTC
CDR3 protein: CASSSSTGGLYEQYF

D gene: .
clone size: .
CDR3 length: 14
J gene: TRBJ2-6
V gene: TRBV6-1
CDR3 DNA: TGTGCCAGCATGGACAGCCCTGGGGCCAACGTCCTGACTTTC
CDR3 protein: CASMDSPGANVLTF

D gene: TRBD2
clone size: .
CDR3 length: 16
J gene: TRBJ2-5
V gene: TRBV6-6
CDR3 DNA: TGTGCCAGCAGAAAAACTAGCGGGGGGGCCGGAGAGACCCAGTACTTC
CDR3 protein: CASRKTSGGAGETQYF

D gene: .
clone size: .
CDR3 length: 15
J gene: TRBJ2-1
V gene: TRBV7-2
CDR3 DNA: TGTGCCAGCAGCTTGGAGGTAACCTCCTACAATGAGCAGTTCTTC
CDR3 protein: CASSLEVTSYNEQFF

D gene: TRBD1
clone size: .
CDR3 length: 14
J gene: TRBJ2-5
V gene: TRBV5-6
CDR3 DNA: TGTGCCAGCAGCTTCGGGACAGCCCAAGAGACCCAGTACTTC
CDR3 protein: CASSFGTAQETQYF

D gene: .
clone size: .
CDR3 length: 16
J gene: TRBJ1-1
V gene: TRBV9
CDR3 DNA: TGTGCCAGCAGCCCGAGGACAGAACCAGGGAACACTGAAGCTTTCTTT
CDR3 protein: CASSPRTEPGNTEAFF

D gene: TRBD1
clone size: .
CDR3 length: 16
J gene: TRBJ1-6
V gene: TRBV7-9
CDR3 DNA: TGTGCCAGCAGCCCTCTCGGGGGACAGGGTAATTCACCCCTCCACTTT
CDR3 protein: CASSPLGGQGNSPLHF

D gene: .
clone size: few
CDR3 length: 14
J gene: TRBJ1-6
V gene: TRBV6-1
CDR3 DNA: TGTGCCAGCAGAGGGGCATTTAACAATTCACCCCTCCACTTT
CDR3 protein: CASRGAFNNSPLHF

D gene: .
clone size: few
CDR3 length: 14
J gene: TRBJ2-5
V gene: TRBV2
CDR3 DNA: TGTGCCAGCAGTGGTGGGGGGGCAGGCGAGACCCAGTACTTC
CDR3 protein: CASSGGGAGETQYF

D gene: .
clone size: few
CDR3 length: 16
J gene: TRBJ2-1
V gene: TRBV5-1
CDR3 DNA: TGCGCCAGCAGCTTTTTAGCCACCGCAGGCAACAATGAGCAGTTCTTC
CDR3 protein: CASSFLATAGNNEQFF

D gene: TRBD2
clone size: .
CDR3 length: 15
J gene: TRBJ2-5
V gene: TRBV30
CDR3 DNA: TGTGCCTGGAGTGGTCTTCTAGCGGGGGAAGAGACCCAGTACTTC
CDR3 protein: CAWSGLLAGEETQYF

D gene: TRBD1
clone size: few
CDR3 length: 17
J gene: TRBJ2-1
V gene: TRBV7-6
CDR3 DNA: TGTGCCAGCAGCTTAGAGGGGACAGCTGTAACTTACAATGAGCAGTTCTTC
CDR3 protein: CASSLEGTAVTYNEQFF